The clone carrying this TCR beta chain was recorded a few times. What it recognizes is unknown. Germline-derived CDR1 and CDR2 are DFQATT and SNEGSKA (reference sequence). V gave up 4 bases and J gave up 1 base, with 13 bases separating them. The CDR3 is made up of 14 amino acids. Using its own MiXCR run on the RT-PCR reads, TCRdb lists one record per CDR3 protein. The sample yields around 570,000 distinct CDR3 sequences, 7.6% seen once. The data originate from a study of response to subunit inactivated influenza vaccine. Overall study findings and caveats: It was the authors' suggestion that each seasonal influenza vaccination recruits few new T cells.

The chain uses TRBV20-1 and TRBJ1-1; TRBD1 might be the D (6 bases). The sequence was collected from a man between 50 and 75 years old who received an inactivated influenza vaccine. This specimen was PBMCs from blood, taken around 25 months after vaccination. The CDR3 protein is CSAKKGGANTEAFF. For the CDR3, the DNA is TGCAGTGCTAAAAAGGGGGGGGCGAACACTGAAGCTTTCTTT.